What follows are 28 T cell receptor beta chains derived from one specimen sequenced in a study of shared clonotypes between healthy human individuals. The protocol was immunoSEQ multiplex PCR, while the TCRdb copy is restricted to in-frame clones and leaves out a portion. Of a few million clones detected, approximately 96% appear once; the ten largest clones hold around 0.13%. Sequenced input: naive CD4+ T cells sorted from blood. Subset specified: CD45RA+ positively selected. All receptors come from a man between 18 and 35 years old in good health.

This chain joins TRBV7-2 and TRBJ2-7, with 7 bases fitting TRBD1. The CDR3 sequence is 15 residues long. V shed 4 bases and J 0 bases; nucleotides not matched to a gene: 6. Germline V lookup: CDR1 SGHTA, CDR2 FQGNSA. The CDR3 loop reads CASSYDRDPSYEQYF. As DNA, the CDR3 is TGTGCCAGCAGCTACGACAGGGATCCCTCCTACGAGCAGTACTTC.

The chain combines TRBV5-1 with TRBJ2-7, with D hard to call. The CDR3 totals 13 residues. Trimming removed 6 bases at V and 4 bases at J, with 14 bases between. In germline, CDR1 is SGHRS, CDR2 YFSETQ. The DNA of the CDR3 is TGCGCCAGCACCCCCGACGGGCTGTACGAGCAGTACTTC. This codes for CASTPDGLYEQYF.

The chain recombines TRBV23-1 with TRBJ1-1, with D uncertain. TRBV23-1 is sorted into the ORF group, with uncertain function. Trimming stripped 4 bases from V and 8 bases from J, with 14 bases between. The CDR3 sequence is 13 residues long. The CDR3 DNA reads as TGCGCCAGCAGTCGGCCGGACGTACACGAAGCTTTCTTT. This translates into CASSRPDVHEAFF.

V gene TRBV6-6 combines with J gene TRBJ1-2; D is perhaps TRBD1 (5 bases). V was pared by 8 bases and J by 6 bases, with 7 bases between. The CDR3 sequence is 10 residues long. The germline gives CDR1 MNHNY, CDR2 SVGAGI (reference sequence). The CDR3 DNA sequence: TGTGCCAGCTCCAGGGATGGCTACACCTTC. The encoded protein is CASSRDGYTF.

This chain links TRBV29-1 with TRBJ1-3, with a possible D match to TRBD1 (5 bases). V dropped 3 bases and J dropped 4 bases, with 13 bases sitting between them. This CDR3 region has 14 residues. Germline CDR1 SQVTM, CDR2 ANQGSEA. For the CDR3, the DNA is TGCAGCGTTGACAGCAGGGTTTCCGGAAACACCATATATTTT. This encodes CSVDSRVSGNTIYF.

Of note for this clone: This specimen includes other DNA sequences encoding the same CDR3. The J gene is TRBJ1-2, the V gene TRBV5-1; D gene ambiguous. Trimming removed 2 bases from V and 1 base from J, with 6 bases in between. CDR1 and CDR2 from the germline V gene are SGHRS and YFSETQ. This CDR3 has 13 residues. CDR3 coding DNA: TGCGCCAGCAGCTTAGACAATAACTATGGCTACACCTTC. It is translated as CASSLDNNYGYTF.

This chain joins TRBV6-1 and TRBJ2-7; TRBD1 aligns across 7 bases. CDR3 length: 13 residues. Germline-derived CDR1 and CDR2 are MNHNS and SASEGT. Trimming cost V 6 bases and J 4 bases; bases outside gene matches: 6. CDR3 sequence (DNA): TGTGCCAGCAGACGGGACAGTCAGTACGAGCAGTACTTC. The encoded protein is CASRRDSQYEQYF.

The CDR3 DNA follows: TGCGCCAGCAGTGAGTTTGGGGTTGGGGGCGAAGCTTTCTTT. Protein: CASSEFGVGGEAFF. V is TRBV10-1 and J is TRBJ1-1; D may be TRBD1 (6 bases). Between the trimmed V and J ends, which lost 1 base and 8 bases, there was a span of 14 bases. Germline CDR1 WNHNN, CDR2 SYGVQD (reference sequence). CDR3 length equals 14 residues.

The chain recombines TRBV6-1 with TRBJ2-7; D possibly corresponds to TRBD1 (7 bases). Germline CDR1 is MNHNS and CDR2 is SASEGT. Trimming removed 4 bases at V and 2 bases at J, with 12 bases between. This CDR3 contains 14 residues. CDR3 sequence reads: CASSVDRTTYEQYF. For the CDR3, the DNA is TGTGCCAGCAGTGTGGACAGGACTACCTACGAGCAGTACTTC.

The chain employs TRBV30 and TRBJ2-5; the D is unclear. Germline V gives CDR1 GTSNPN, CDR2 SVGIG (reference sequence). The CDR3 consists of 12 residues. With 0 bases removed from V and 5 bases from J, the gap between germline ends came to 7 bases. As DNA, the CDR3 is TGTGCCTGGAGTGTACCTTTGGAGACCCAGTACTTC. It yields the protein CAWSVPLETQYF.

This clone came up once. The chain joins TRBV6-1 to TRBJ2-2, with D tentatively TRBD1 (6 bases). CDR1 MNHNS and CDR2 SASEGT come from the germline V gene. This CDR3 is built from 14 residues. Trimming left V 5 bases short and J 5 bases short, with 12 bases between. CDR3 nucleotide sequence: TGTGCCAGCAGTAGCAGGGGCCTTACCGGGGAGCTGTTTTTT. It specifies CASSSRGLTGELFF.

The J gene is TRBJ1-2, the V gene TRBV25-1; 7 bases are a match to TRBD1. V lost 6 bases and J lost 6; bases outside the gene matches: 13. CDR1 and CDR2 from the germline V gene are MGHDK and SYGVNS. This CDR3 spans 15 amino acids. CDR3 sequence reads: CASRETGVRLNGYTF. The DNA of the CDR3 is TGTGCCAGCAGAGAAACAGGGGTGCGGTTAAATGGCTACACCTTC.

The rearrangement links TRBV30 to TRBJ2-2; D ambiguous. Trimming left V 8 bases short and J 0 bases short, with 10 bases between. The germline V gene encodes CDR1 GTSNPN and CDR2 SVGIG (reference sequence). The CDR3 length is 13 residues. CDR3 in DNA: TGTGCCATGGCCGTCGCGAACACCGGGGAGCTGTTTTTT. This codes for CAMAVANTGELFF. Combining the CDR3 with reference TRBV30 and TRBJ2-2 gives the whole variable domain SQTIHQWPATLVQPVGSPLSLECTVEGTSNPNLYWYRQAAGRGLQLLFYSVGIGQISSEVPQNLSASRPQDRQFILSSKKLLLSDSGFYLCAMAVANTGELFFGEGSRLTVL.

The J gene is TRBJ1-1, the V gene TRBV29-1; D perhaps matches TRBD1 (5 bases). CDR3 length: 12 amino acids. In germline, CDR1 is SQVTM, CDR2 ANQGSEA. Deletions cut 7 bases from V and 4 bases from J, with 13 bases between. CDR3: CSGGLGGTEAFF. In DNA, the CDR3 is TGCAGCGGAGGGCTGGGGGGCACTGAAGCTTTCTTT.

This clone was recorded only once. DNA of the CDR3: TGTGCCAGCAGCTTAGAGGTGGCAGGGAGTCTTCAAGGGACCTACGAGCAGTACTTC. Amino acid sequence: CASSLEVAGSLQGTYEQYF. The V call is TRBV7-8, the J call TRBJ2-7, with D perhaps given as TRBD1 or TRBD2 (5 bases each). CDR1 and CDR2 (germline): SGHVS, FQNEAQ. This CDR3 has 19 amino acids. V was shortened by 1 base and J by 2 bases, with 24 bases between the two germline ends.

The chain is built from TRBV5-5 and TRBJ2-7; D is perhaps TRBD2 (6 bases). The CDR3 loop spans 15 amino acids. Germline V gene lookup returns CDR1 SGHKS and CDR2 YYEKEE (reference sequence). Deletions cut 1 base from V and 3 bases from J, with 14 bases between. The DNA for the CDR3 is TGTGCCAGCAGCTTGTCTTCGGGGGTTCTCTACGAGCAGTACTTC. It translates to CASSLSSGVLYEQYF.

The rearrangement links TRBV28 to TRBJ2-1; D is possibly TRBD1 or TRBD2 (5 bases each). V was cut by 7 bases and J by 2 bases, with 15 bases left in between. This CDR3 comprises 15 residues. Germline CDR1 and CDR2: MDHEN and SYDVKM. This chain's CDR3 is CASTKLGGAYNEQFF. The CDR3 bases are TGTGCCAGCACTAAGCTTGGGGGTGCCTACAATGAGCAGTTCTTC. Combining the CDR3 with reference TRBV28 and TRBJ2-1 gives the whole variable domain DVKVTQSSRYLVKRTGEKVFLECVQDMDHENMFWYRQDPGLGLRLIYFSYDVKMKEKGDIPEGYSVSREKKERFSLILESASTNQTSMYLCASTKLGGAYNEQFFGPGTRLTVL.

As concerns this clone: The identical CDR3 is also encoded by other nucleotide sequences in the sample. V is TRBV9 and J is TRBJ1-1, with a weak D call TRBD1 (5 bases). V lost 0 bases, J lost 0 bases, and 6 bases lay in between. The V gene's germline CDR1 is SGDLS and CDR2 YYNGEE. CDR3 length: 14 amino acids. In DNA form, the CDR3 reads TGTGCCAGCAGCGTAGGGACACTGAACACTGAAGCTTTCTTT. This translates into CASSVGTLNTEAFF.

The rearrangement uses TRBV11-3 and TRBJ1-5; D is ambiguous. CDR3 size: 17 residues. Germline V gene sequence: CDR1 SGHNT, CDR2 YENEEA. V was pared by 2 bases and J by 0 bases, with 14 bases between. Here the CDR3 DNA reads TGTGCCAGCAGCTTATTTTTCAGGCAATATAGCAATCAGCCCCAGCATTTT. Translation gives CASSLFFRQYSNQPQHF. Complete variable domain (other parts from reference TRBV11-3 and TRBJ1-5): EAGVVQSPRYKIIEKKQPVAFWCNPISGHNTLYWYLQNLGQGPELLIRYENEEAVDDSQLPKDRFSAERLKGVDSTLKIQPAELGDSAVYLCASSLFFRQYSNQPQHFGDGTRLSIL.

This sequence joins TRBV5-1 and TRBJ2-5; D might be TRBD1 (6 bases). Germline CDR1 SGHRS, CDR2 YFSETQ. The CDR3 totals 13 residues. Trimming took off 5 bases at V and 1 base at J, with 9 bases between the two ends. Here the CDR3 DNA reads TGCGCCAGCAGAGGGGGATTCCAAGAGACCCAGTACTTC. This translates into CASRGGFQETQYF.

The chain carries TRBV11-1 and TRBJ1-2; TRBD1 might be the D (5 bases). CDR1 is SGHAT and CDR2 is FQDESV in the germline V gene (reference sequence). The CDR3 spans 18 residues. V lost 5 bases and J 1 base, leaving 23 bases between the germline ends. The CDR3 loop is CASSPADRRPSSNYGYTF. The CDR3 nucleotides are TGTGCCAGCAGCCCAGCCGACAGACGACCGTCAAGTAACTATGGCTACACCTTC. Full variable domain (outside the CDR3, taken from reference TRBV11-1 and TRBJ1-2): EAEVAQSPRYKITEKSQAVAFWCDPISGHATLYWYRQILGQGPELLVQFQDESVVDDSQLPKDRFSAERLKGVDSTLKIQPAELGDSAMYLCASSPADRRPSSNYGYTFGSGTRLTVV.

The chain combines TRBV6-5 with TRBJ1-5; unclear D gene. Trimming removed 5 bases at V and 0 bases at J, with 5 bases between. Per germline, CDR1 MNHEY and CDR2 SVGAGI. The CDR3 is made up of 13 amino acids. The CDR3 DNA follows: TGTGCCAGCAGTAAATATAGCAATCAGCCCCAGCATTTT. This codes for CASSKYSNQPQHF.

This sequence joins TRBV15 and TRBJ2-7; D ambiguous. Per germline, CDR1 LNHNV and CDR2 YYDKDF (reference sequence). The CDR3 contains 13 residues. The germline V and J ends were trimmed by 0 bases and 6 bases, with 9 bases remaining between them. The CDR3 spells CATSRDPTREQYF. CDR3 coding DNA: TGTGCCACCAGCAGAGATCCGACTCGCGAGCAGTACTTC.

The V gene is TRBV4-1, the J gene TRBJ2-6; no firm D call. The CDR3 has 17 residues. The germline gives CDR1 MGHRA, CDR2 YSYEKL. V was clipped by 1 base and J by 0 bases, with 10 bases between them. The CDR3 reads CASSQGKTNSGANVLTF. Here the CDR3 DNA reads TGCGCCAGCAGCCAAGGCAAGACGAACTCTGGGGCCAACGTCCTGACTTTC.

The chain couples TRBV5-4 to TRBJ2-3; D remains unclear. The V end was cut by 3 bases, the J end by 1 base, with 12 bases between. CDR1 and CDR2 (germline): SGHNT, YYREEE (reference sequence). The CDR3 loop spans 15 amino acids. CDR3 coding DNA: TGTGCCAGCAGCTCCGACGGGCTAGGCACAGATACGCAGTATTTT. As protein: CASSSDGLGTDTQYF.

On this clone: Other DNA sequences in the sample encode the same CDR3. This rearrangement joins TRBV6-5 to TRBJ2-7, with 9 bases matching TRBD2. The V gene end was trimmed by 3 bases and the J gene end by 0 bases; junction bases not matched to a gene: 0. This CDR3 is built from 14 residues. The V gene's germline CDR1 is MNHEY and CDR2 SVGAGI. CDR3 sequence: CASSYSGSSYEQYF. The CDR3 DNA sequence: TGTGCCAGCAGTTATAGCGGGAGCTCCTACGAGCAGTACTTC.

The chain is built from TRBV27 and TRBJ2-7; a possible D gene is TRBD2 (6 bases). The V and J ends lost 5 bases and 9 bases respectively, with 14 bases between them. Per germline, CDR1 MNHEY and CDR2 SMNVEV (reference sequence). CDR3 size: 12 residues. CDR3 sequence: CASSRGRERQYF. The CDR3 region has the DNA TGTGCCAGCAGTAGAGGCCGGGAGCGGCAGTACTTC.

In its sample, this clone was seen once. This chain joins TRBV11-2 and TRBJ1-3, with D perhaps TRBD1 (5 bases). Germline lookup yields CDR1 SGHAT and CDR2 FQNNGV. V lost 6 bases and J lost 8, with 14 bases in between. The length of the CDR3 is 13 residues. CDR3 amino acids: CASRKVPGDTIYF. CDR3 sequence (DNA): TGTGCCAGCAGAAAAGTCCCGGGGGACACCATATATTTT.